This T cell receptor (beta chain) was sequenced for a study of cytomegalovirus exposure and HLA in healthy donors. On the study more broadly: Falling in the Caucasian-associated ancestry cluster were about 82% of a few hundred genotyped donors. Study results and limitations: Researchers left out some V segments, among them TRBV6-2 and TRBV6-3, as indistinguishable. An analysis done earlier found most TCR beta V segments productive about 90% or about 30% of the time.

PCR primers comprised 60 Vbeta and 13 Jbeta primers. Sequencing used immunoSEQ multiplex PCR; TCRdb keeps in-frame clones, though not all of them. Of 80,000 or so clones listed, roughly 9.1% are singletons. Only a few counts were recorded for this clone. The antigen is unknown. Looked up from germline, CDR1 is SGHAT and CDR2 is FQNNGV. Trimming cost V 5 bases and J 3 bases, with 10 bases left between them. The CDR3 sequence is 13 residues long. The chain carries TRBV11-2 and TRBJ1-1; no definite D call. Sequencing used PBMCs. This clonotype was sampled from a man in his sixties in good health and CMV-seropositive. The CDR3 nucleotides are TGTGCCAGCAGCCTTCTCTCTTACACTGAAGCTTTCTTT. This encodes CASSLLSYTEAFF.